This TCR beta chain comes out of a study of blood T cell repertoires in COVID-19. Study context: Acute and convalescent COVID-19 specimens originated in the United States, Italy and Spain. From T cells, B-cell-depleted T cells, or PBMCs came the material, which was cDNA or gDNA.

Original handling: Reference gene primer amplification gave estimated nucleated cell counts. Here immunoSEQ multiplex PCR was the method, and the copy in TCRdb shows in-frame clones only, minus some. The V and J calls and clone size were taken over from that table, and D and trimming were inferred from the DNA. Of 13,000 or so clones listed, 90% are singletons. Sequenced sample: peripheral blood. The source is an older man with active COVID-19.

In DNA form, the CDR3 reads TGCGCCAGCAGCTTGCCCGGGACAGCGAAGGGCTACACCTTC. Its translation: CASSLPGTAKGYTF. The chain recombines TRBV5-1 with TRBJ1-2; 7 bases agree with TRBD1. The CDR3 runs 14 residues. J was trimmed by 8 bases and V by 1 base; bases with no gene match: 8. Germline V gene lookup returns CDR1 SGHRS and CDR2 YFSETQ.